This TCR beta chain stems from a study of T-cell memory formation after mild COVID-19. Regarding the study as a whole: Researchers found some responding clones in pre-infection memory, a sign that cross-reactive memory joined.

5'RACE with constant-segment primers yielded barcoded, UMI-tagged TCR alpha and TCR beta cDNA libraries. From the 5' RACE reads, TCRdb called clonotypes with MiXCR, one entry per CDR3 protein. The sample records about 350,000 distinct CDR3 sequences, roughly an eighth being singletons. This clonotype was detected many times. Its antigen is as yet unknown. V lost 0 bases to trimming and J lost 3 bases; unmatched junction nucleotides: 3. CDR3 length: 14 amino acids. The germline V gene has CDR1 SGHKS and CDR2 YYEKEE (reference sequence). The TCR sequence derives from a man between 18 and 29 years old who had mild COVID-19 (a few samples of this study predate the infection). Cell type and time point are not known. The specimen was PBMCs or a T cell subset sorted from them (not recorded which). J is TRBJ2-7 and V is TRBV5-5; 7 positions agree with TRBD1. The CDR3 DNA reads TGTGCCAGCAGCTTGGCGACAGGGAACTACGAGCAGTACTTC. Its protein is CASSLATGNYEQYF.